This TCR beta chain was identified during a study of blood T cell repertoires in COVID-19 (dated by TCRdb to about 2020). General notes on the study: Samples covering the acute and convalescent phases of COVID-19 were provided by collaborators in the United States, Italy and Spain. HLA class I and class II types, where available, came from metadata supplied by the sample provider rather than from assay-based typing. Nearly every sample came with metadata listing a de-identified subject ID, COVID-19 status, age in years and sex. Samples were obtained from the ongoing ImmuneRACE study (first 160 participants) and from about 1,300 subjects provided by 6 global collaborators. Subjects who had been exposed to COVID-19, were actively infected with it, or had recovered from it provided the deeply sampled blood TCRbeta repertoires that made up the dataset. The prospective study material was composed of cDNA or gDNA derived from T cells, B-cell-depleted T cells, or PBMCs. The repertoires were released in a freely available public database intended as a resource for research on the immune response to SARS-CoV-2.

TCRbeta CDR3 regions were amplified from genomic DNA by means of the immunoSEQ Assay, a bias-controlled multiplex PCR. As for how the authors treated the data: The number of nucleated cells in each sample was estimated by amplification of reference gene primers within the assay. To quantify the absolute abundance of each unique TCRbeta CDR3 rearrangement, sequence reads were collapsed and filtered. For each sample, productive Simpson clonality was calculated as the square root of Simpson's diversity index across productive rearrangements. Sourced from immuneACCESS, this table was stored by TCRdb with only in-frame sequences that have V and J called. A share of the clones is absent; for the studies checked, an unresolved V gene accounts for under half, and the remainder has no known explanation. That table supplies the V and J calls and clone size; D and trimming were determined from the DNA. This sample gives just under 150,000 clones in total; roughly 84% of them show up just once. Approximately 5% of the sample comes from the top ten.

Each collaborating institution followed its own protocols to collect whole blood in K2EDTA tubes. For TCRbeta analysis, collaborator samples were shipped as frozen whole blood, as isolated PBMCs, or as DNA extracted from either sample type. On this clone: What antigen it recognizes has not been identified. No base quality information exists; no much larger clone differs at one position.

What the research found in general, with its limitations: How much clinical and demographic metadata was included differed by source and by participant, and the metadata was provided uncurated.

The receptor comes from a human donor in a cohort sampled during active COVID-19. The sample taken for sequencing was peripheral blood.

The nucleotide sequence reads as follows: TGTGCCAGCAGCTTAATACGGGACAGGGAAGACCGACGCTGGTACCAAGAGACCCAGTACTTC. It is translated as CASSLIRDREDRRWYQETQYF. The receptor chain draws on TRBV7-3 and TRBJ2-5; 9 nucleotides in the junction match TRBD1. Ends trimmed: V by 1 base, J by 0 bases; bases unmatched to a gene: 18. CDR1 SGHTA and CDR2 FQGTGA are derived from the germline V gene. The CDR3 starts with the cysteine, ends with the phenylalanine, and has 21 residues. The DNA shown is the 63-base CDR3, in frame from base 1.